The next 20 T cell receptor beta chains were all read from a single sample in a study of OX40 agonist ivuxolimab in advanced cancers. The data were produced by immunoSEQ multiplex PCR, yet TCRdb's version contains in-frame clones alone and is incomplete. Of about 75,000 clones in the sample, about 88% are singletons; the top ten hold approximately 8.4%. The material sequenced was CD4+ or CD8+ T cells sorted from blood, taken in a trial of the OX40 agonist ivuxolimab. These receptors were obtained from an adult with an advanced solid tumor such as melanoma, head and neck, liver or kidney cancer.

In its sample, this clone was seen a few times. The chain joins TRBV25-1 to TRBJ2-7, with 11 bases that match TRBD2. Germline V gene lookup returns CDR1 MGHDK and CDR2 SYGVNS. The CDR3 totals 16 residues. V shed 4 bases, J shed 4 bases, and the junction held 9 bases outside the gene matches. CDR3 sequence reads: CASSAPGPSGRYEQYF. As DNA, the CDR3 is TGTGCCAGCAGTGCGCCAGGTCCTAGCGGGAGGTACGAGCAGTACTTC.

This clone was counted once. The rearrangement joins TRBV6-1 to TRBJ2-4, with TRBD1 matching over 7 bases. This CDR3 comprises 15 residues. V trimming: 3 bases; J trimming: 0 bases; junction bases outside the gene matches: 2. The V gene's germline CDR1 is MNHNS and CDR2 SASEGT. The CDR3: CASSEQGEAKNIQYF. The DNA of the CDR3 is TGTGCCAGCAGTGAGCAGGGGGAAGCCAAAAACATTCAGTACTTC.

This chain joins TRBV7-3 and TRBJ2-1; D is unresolved. V lost 5 bases to trimming and J lost 4 bases, with 18 bases between them. The length of the CDR3 is 16 residues. Germline loops: CDR1 SGHTA, CDR2 FQGTGA. The CDR3 sequence is CASSPHLVLPYNEQFF. For the CDR3, the DNA is TGTGCCAGCAGCCCCCATTTAGTATTACCGTACAATGAGCAGTTCTTC.

The chain couples TRBV18 to TRBJ2-2; D is uncertain. The CDR3 consists of 14 residues. The germline V gene has CDR1 KGHSH and CDR2 LQKENI. Trimming cost V 3 bases and J 6 bases, with 11 bases left between them. CDR3 in DNA: TGTGCCAGCTCACCCCAAAGGTTGGCCGGGGAGCTGTTTTTT. Translation: CASSPQRLAGELFF.

The chain carries TRBV5-8 and TRBJ2-6; no firm D call. The CDR3 runs to 15 residues. The germline gives CDR1 SGHTS, CDR2 YDEGEE. Trimming took off 1 base at V and 3 bases at J, with 8 bases between the two ends. The CDR3 nucleotides are TGTGCCAGCAGCTTGAAACACGGTGGGGCCAACGTCCTGACTTTC. It yields the protein CASSLKHGGANVLTF.

The CDR3 nucleotides are TGTGCCAGCAGCTGGGTCGGACTAGCGGGGCCCTACGAGCAGTACTTC. Translated, it gives CASSWVGLAGPYEQYF. The chain uses TRBV5-4 and TRBJ2-7, with TRBD2 identical over 12 bases. There are 16 residues in the CDR3. The V gene end was trimmed by 3 bases and the J gene end by 2 bases; junction bases not matched to a gene: 6. CDR1 and CDR2 (germline): SGHNT, YYREEE (reference sequence).

This clone came up once. This sequence joins TRBV15 and TRBJ1-1, with a weak D call TRBD1 (5 bases). The V gene lost 3 bases and the J gene lost 1 base, with 15 bases spanning the gap. CDR1 LNHNV and CDR2 YYDKDF come from the germline V gene (reference sequence). The CDR3 totals 16 residues. The CDR3 DNA is TGTGCCACCAGCAGCGAGGGAAGGGGTAGGAACACTGAAGCTTTCTTT. This codes for CATSSEGRGRNTEAFF.

J is TRBJ1-5 and V is TRBV28, with TRBD1 matching 7 bases. The germline CDR1 and CDR2 sequences are MDHEN and SYDVKM. J gave up 0 bases and V 7 bases, and 6 bases lay outside the gene matches. This CDR3 has 15 amino acids. For the CDR3, the DNA is TGTGCCAGCACCCGGGGACAGCATAGCAATCAGCCCCAGCATTTT. It yields the protein CASTRGQHSNQPQHF.

J is TRBJ2-3 and V is TRBV4-1; D tentatively fits TRBD1 or TRBD2 (5 bases each). The germline gives CDR1 MGHRA, CDR2 YSYEKL. V lost 8 bases and J lost 3, with 12 bases in between. The CDR3 sequence is 13 residues long. The CDR3 protein is CASRARETDTQYF. CDR3 bases: TGCGCCAGCCGGGCCAGGGAGACAGATACGCAGTATTTT.

The rearrangement uses TRBV9 and TRBJ2-1; D gene uncertain. CDR1 SGDLS and CDR2 YYNGEE come from the germline V gene. This CDR3 spans 14 amino acids. The ends were cut back, 4 bases at V and 4 bases at J, with 12 bases in the middle. CDR3 in DNA: TGTGCCAGCAGCCCGACCATGGCGTACAATGAGCAGTTCTTC. This sequence encodes CASSPTMAYNEQFF.

The rearrangement joins TRBV27 to TRBJ1-5; D uncertain. Germline CDR1 reads MNHEY; CDR2 reads SMNVEV (reference sequence). With 4 bases removed from V and 1 base from J, the gap between germline ends came to 8 bases. The length of the CDR3 is 14 residues. The CDR3, as DNA: TGTGCCAGCAGTTCCAGCTGGAGCAATCAGCCCCAGCATTTT. It translates to CASSSSWSNQPQHF.

The rearrangement links TRBV2 to TRBJ2-7; no definite D call. Germline V gene sequence: CDR1 SNHLY, CDR2 FYNNEI. Trimming took 1 base from V and 2 from J, leaving 9 bases between them. This CDR3 comprises 14 residues. This CDR3 is CASSEVDRTYEQYF. The CDR3 DNA reads as TGTGCCAGCAGTGAAGTAGATAGAACCTACGAGCAGTACTTC.

This clone was counted a single time. The chain uses TRBV5-1 and TRBJ2-2; D call uncertain. Trimming cost V 5 bases and J 6 bases, with 11 bases left between them. The CDR3 length is 13 residues. Germline V gene data show CDR1 as SGHRS and CDR2 as YFSETQ. Here the CDR3 DNA reads TGCGCCAGCAGACCCCCTGGGCCCGGGGAGCTGTTTTTT. It translates to CASRPPGPGELFF.

The genes are TRBV4-2 and TRBJ2-6; D is undetermined. CDR3 length equals 16 residues. Trimming stripped 0 bases from V and 4 bases from J, with 10 bases between. Germline V gives CDR1 LGHNA, CDR2 YNFKEQ. The CDR3, as DNA: TGTGCCAGCAGCCAAGAAATGGGTTTGGGGGCCAACGTCCTGACTTTC. It is translated as CASSQEMGLGANVLTF.

This chain connects TRBV6-5 to TRBJ2-7, with a weak D call TRBD1 (6 bases). The V end lost 6 bases, the J end lost 4 bases, and 16 bases lay between the germline ends. CDR3 size: 14 residues. Germline V gene data show CDR1 as MNHEY and CDR2 as SVGAGI. The CDR3 loop is CASSYTDRTYEQYF. CDR3 coding DNA: TGTGCCAGCAGCTACACGGACAGAACTTACGAGCAGTACTTC.

The rearrangement uses TRBV19 and TRBJ2-7; tentative D call: TRBD1 (5 bases). Between the trimmed V and J ends, which lost 4 bases and 1 base, there was a span of 5 bases. Germline V CDR1 and CDR2: LNHDA, SQIVND (reference sequence). CDR3 size: 12 residues. The CDR3 spells CASSTGSYEQYF. The CDR3, as DNA: TGTGCCAGTAGTACAGGGTCCTACGAGCAGTACTTC.

The chain recombines TRBV11-2 with TRBJ2-1, with a weak D call TRBD2 (6 bases). The CDR3 is 15 residues long. V was pared by 4 bases and J by 9 bases, with 19 bases between. Germline V gene lookup returns CDR1 SGHAT and CDR2 FQNNGV. The CDR3 region has the DNA TGTGCCAGCAGCTACTCTTTAGATAGGCGGGGTGAGCAGTTCTTC. Its translation: CASSYSLDRRGEQFF.

The J gene is TRBJ1-2, the V gene TRBV30; maybe TRBD1 (6 bases). Between the trimmed V and J ends, which lost 1 base and 3 bases, there was a span of 9 bases. The CDR3 is 13 residues long. Germline CDR1 reads GTSNPN; CDR2 reads SVGIG (reference sequence). The CDR3 reads CAWSDRVDYGYTF. DNA of the CDR3: TGTGCCTGGAGTGACAGGGTCGACTATGGCTACACCTTC.

The gene calls are TRBV7-9 and TRBJ1-2, with D maybe TRBD1 (5 bases). The CDR3 extends over 14 amino acids. V dropped 4 bases and J dropped 4 bases, with 13 bases sitting between them. In germline, CDR1 is SEHNR, CDR2 FQNEAQ (reference sequence). In DNA form, the CDR3 reads TGTGCCAGCAGCTCCGGGACGGGGACCTATGGCTACACCTTC. This translates into CASSSGTGTYGYTF.

The rearrangement joins TRBV7-6 to TRBJ2-1, with D maybe TRBD1 (7 bases). Germline CDR1 reads SGHVS; CDR2 reads FNYEAQ. This CDR3 spans 14 amino acids. The V end lost 0 bases, the J end lost 8 bases, and 11 bases lay between the germline ends. CDR3 sequence (DNA): TGTGCCAGCAGCTTAGCGCCCAGGGGGGATGAGCAGTTCTTC. It encodes CASSLAPRGDEQFF.